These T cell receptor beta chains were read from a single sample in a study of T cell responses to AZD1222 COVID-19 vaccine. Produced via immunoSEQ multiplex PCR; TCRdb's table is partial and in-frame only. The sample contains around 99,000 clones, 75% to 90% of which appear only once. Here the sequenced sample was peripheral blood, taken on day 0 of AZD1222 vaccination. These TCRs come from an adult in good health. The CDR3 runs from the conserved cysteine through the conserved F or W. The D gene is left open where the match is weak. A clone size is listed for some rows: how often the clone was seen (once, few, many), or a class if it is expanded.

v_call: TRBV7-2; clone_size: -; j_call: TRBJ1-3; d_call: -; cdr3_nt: TGTGCCAGCAGCGCACAGGGTGGAAGAAACACCATATATTTT; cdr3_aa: CASSAQGGRNTIYF
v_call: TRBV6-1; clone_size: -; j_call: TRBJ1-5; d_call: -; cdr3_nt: TGTGCCAGCAGTGAAACAGGTAATCAGCCCCAGCATTTT; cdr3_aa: CASSETGNQPQHF
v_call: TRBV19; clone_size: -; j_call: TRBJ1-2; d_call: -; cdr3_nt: TGTGCCAGTAGTGCCCGACAGACTAACTATGGCTACACCTTC; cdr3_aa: CASSARQTNYGYTF
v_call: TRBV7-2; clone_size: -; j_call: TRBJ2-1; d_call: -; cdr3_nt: TGTGCCAGCAGCTTGAACCTAGCGTCCTACAATGAGCAGTTCTTC; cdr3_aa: CASSLNLASYNEQFF
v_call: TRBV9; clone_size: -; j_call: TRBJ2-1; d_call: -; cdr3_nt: TGTGCCAGCAGCGTAGAGGCTAGCCCTTACAATGAGCAGTTCTTC; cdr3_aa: CASSVEASPYNEQFF
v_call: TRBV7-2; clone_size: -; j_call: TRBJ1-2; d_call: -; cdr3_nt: TGTGCCAGCAGCTTAGGCCACCTTAACTATGGCTACACCTTC; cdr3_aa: CASSLGHLNYGYTF
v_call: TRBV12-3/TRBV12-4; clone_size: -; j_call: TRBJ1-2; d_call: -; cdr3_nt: TGTGCCAGCAGTTTAGGAGAGAGATATGGCTACACCTTC; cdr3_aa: CASSLGERYGYTF
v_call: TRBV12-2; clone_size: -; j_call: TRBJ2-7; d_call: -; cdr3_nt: TGTGCAAGTCGCTTACTGGACCGGGAGGCCCTCTTCCACGAGCAGTACTTC; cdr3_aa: CASRLLDREALFHEQYF
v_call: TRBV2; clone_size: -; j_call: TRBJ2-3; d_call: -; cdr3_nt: TGTGCCTGTGGGATCACAGATACGCAGTATTTT; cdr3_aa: CACGITDTQYF
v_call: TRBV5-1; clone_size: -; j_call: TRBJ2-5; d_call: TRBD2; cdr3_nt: TGCGCCAGCAGCCGACTTCCTGGGACTAGCGGGGAAGAGACCCAGTACTTC; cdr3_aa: CASSRLPGTSGEETQYF
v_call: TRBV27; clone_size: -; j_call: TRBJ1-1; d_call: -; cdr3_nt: TGTGCCAGCAGTCCAATACTTCTACAGGGAGGGAACACTGAAGCTTTCTTT; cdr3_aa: CASSPILLQGGNTEAFF
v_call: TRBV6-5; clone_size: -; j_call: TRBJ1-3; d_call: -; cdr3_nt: TGTGCCATATCGGCGGGCACCTTGGGCACCATATATTTT; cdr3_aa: CAISAGTLGTIYF
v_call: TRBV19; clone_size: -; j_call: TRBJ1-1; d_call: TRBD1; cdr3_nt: TGTGCCAGTAAGGGGGCTCTCAACACTGAAGCTTTCTTT; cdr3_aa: CASKGALNTEAFF
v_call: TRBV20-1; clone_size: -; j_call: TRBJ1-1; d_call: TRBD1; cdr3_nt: TGCAGTGCTGGTGGACAGGCGAACACTGAAGCTTTCTTT; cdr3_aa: CSAGGQANTEAFF
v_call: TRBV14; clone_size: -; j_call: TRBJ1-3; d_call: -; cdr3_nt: TGTGCCAGCAGCCGACGAGCAGGAAACACCATATATTTT; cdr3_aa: CASSRRAGNTIYF
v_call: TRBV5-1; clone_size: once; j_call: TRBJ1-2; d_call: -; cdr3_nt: TGCGCCAGCAGCTTGGAGGCGGGGATCTATGGCTACACCTTC; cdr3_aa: CASSLEAGIYGYTF
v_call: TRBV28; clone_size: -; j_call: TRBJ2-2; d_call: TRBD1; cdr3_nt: TGTGCCAGCAACCCGCTCAGGGGGCCGAACACCGGGGAGCTGTTTTTT; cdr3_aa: CASNPLRGPNTGELFF
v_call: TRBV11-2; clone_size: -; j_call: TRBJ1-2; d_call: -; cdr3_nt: TGTGCCAGCAGCTTAGTTGGTGGGGGGAATAACTATGGCTACACCTTC; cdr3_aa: CASSLVGGGNNYGYTF
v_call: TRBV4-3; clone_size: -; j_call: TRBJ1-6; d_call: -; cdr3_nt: TGCGCCAGCAGCCAAGAACCCCCCTATAATTCACCCCTCCACTTT; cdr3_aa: CASSQEPPYNSPLHF
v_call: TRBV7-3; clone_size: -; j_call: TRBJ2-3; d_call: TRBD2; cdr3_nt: TGTGCCAGCAGCCCGACTAGCGGGGGAGATACGCAGTATTTT; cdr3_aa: CASSPTSGGDTQYF
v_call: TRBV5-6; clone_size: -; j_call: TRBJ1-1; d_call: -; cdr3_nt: TGTGCCAGCAGCTTTACGCCAGGGGTGAACACTGAAGCTTTCTTT; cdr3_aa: CASSFTPGVNTEAFF
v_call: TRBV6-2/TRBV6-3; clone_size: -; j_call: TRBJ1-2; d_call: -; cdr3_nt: TGTGCCAGCAGTTACTTATCGGCAGGGGATGGCTACACCTTC; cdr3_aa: CASSYLSAGDGYTF
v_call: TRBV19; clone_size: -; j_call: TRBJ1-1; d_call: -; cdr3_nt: TGTGCCAGTAGTATCGGGACAATGAACACTGAAGCTTTCTTT; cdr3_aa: CASSIGTMNTEAFF
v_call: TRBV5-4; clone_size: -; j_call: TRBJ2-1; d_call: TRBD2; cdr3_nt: TGTGCCAGCAGCTTGCCACTAGGGGAGGGCAATGAGCAGTTCTTC; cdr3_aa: CASSLPLGEGNEQFF
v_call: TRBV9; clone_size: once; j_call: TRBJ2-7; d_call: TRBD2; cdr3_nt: TGTGCCAGCAGCGTAGGAAGTAGCGGGGGACTCTACGAGCAGTACTTC; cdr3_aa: CASSVGSSGGLYEQYF
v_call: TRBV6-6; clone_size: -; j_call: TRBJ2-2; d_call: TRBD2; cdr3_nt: TGTGCCAGCACCCTTTGGGGGGGGACCGGGGAGCTGTTTTTT; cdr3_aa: CASTLWGGTGELFF
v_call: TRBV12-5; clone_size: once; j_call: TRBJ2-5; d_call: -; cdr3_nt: TGTGCTAGTGGTTTGGTGGTTAGAGAACAAGAGACCCAGTACTTC; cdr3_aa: CASGLVVREQETQYF
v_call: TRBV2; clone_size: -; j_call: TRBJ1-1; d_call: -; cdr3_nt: TGTGCCAGCAGGGGACCGATGAACACTGAAGCTTTCTTT; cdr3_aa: CASRGPMNTEAFF
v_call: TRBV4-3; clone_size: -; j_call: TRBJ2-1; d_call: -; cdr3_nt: TGCGCCAGCAGCCAAGATCTATCAGGGGGGCACAATGAGCAGTTCTTC; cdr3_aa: CASSQDLSGGHNEQFF
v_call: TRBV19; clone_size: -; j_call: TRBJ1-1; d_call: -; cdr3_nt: TGTGCCAGTAGTTCACAGGGAAGAACTGAAGCTTTCTTT; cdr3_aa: CASSSQGRTEAFF
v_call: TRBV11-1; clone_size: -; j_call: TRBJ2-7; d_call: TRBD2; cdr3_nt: TGTGCCAGCAGCCCAGCGGGGGCCTACGAGCAGTACTTC; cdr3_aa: CASSPAGAYEQYF
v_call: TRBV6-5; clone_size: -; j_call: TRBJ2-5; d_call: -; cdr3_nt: TGTGCCAGCAGCCGGACAGTTCAAGAGACCCAGTACTTC; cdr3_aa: CASSRTVQETQYF
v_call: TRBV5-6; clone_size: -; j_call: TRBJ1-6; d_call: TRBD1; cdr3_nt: TGTGCCAGCAGCGGGGACAGGGGGAATTCACCCCTCCACTTT; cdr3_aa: CASSGDRGNSPLHF
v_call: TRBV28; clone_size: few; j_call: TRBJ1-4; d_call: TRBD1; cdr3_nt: TGTGCCAGCAGTCCCGAAACCGGGACAGGGGATGAAAAACTGTTTTTT; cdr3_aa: CASSPETGTGDEKLFF
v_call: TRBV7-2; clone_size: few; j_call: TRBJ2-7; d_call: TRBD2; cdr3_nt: TGTGCCAGCAGCTCATGGACTAGCGGGTACGAGCAGTACTTC; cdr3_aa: CASSSWTSGYEQYF
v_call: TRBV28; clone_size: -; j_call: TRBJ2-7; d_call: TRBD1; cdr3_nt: TGTGCCAGCAGTTTATTGGGACAGGGGGCTTGGGAGCAGTACTTC; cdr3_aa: CASSLLGQGAWEQYF
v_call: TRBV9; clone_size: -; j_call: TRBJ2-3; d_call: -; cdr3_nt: TGTGCCAGCACCCCGGAGGGGGGGTTACGCACAGATACGCAGTATTTT; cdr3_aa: CASTPEGGLRTDTQYF
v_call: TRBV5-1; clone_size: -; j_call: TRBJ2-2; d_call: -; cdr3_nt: TGCGCCAGCAGCTTGGATTTTAGTAACACCGGGGAGCTGTTTTTT; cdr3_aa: CASSLDFSNTGELFF
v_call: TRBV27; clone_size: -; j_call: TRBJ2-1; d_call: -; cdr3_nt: TGTGCCAGCAGTTTAAACAGGGCTAATGAGCAGTTCTTC; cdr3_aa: CASSLNRANEQFF
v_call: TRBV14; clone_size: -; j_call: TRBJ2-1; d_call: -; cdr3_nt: TGTGCCAGCAGCCAAGTAGGGGGGGGCCAAGAACGGCAGTTCTTC; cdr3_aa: CASSQVGGGQERQFF
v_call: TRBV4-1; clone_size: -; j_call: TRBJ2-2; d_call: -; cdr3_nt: TGCGCCAGCAGCCTAAGCTACAGGTCGTATGGCACCGGGGAGCTGTTTTTT; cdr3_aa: CASSLSYRSYGTGELFF
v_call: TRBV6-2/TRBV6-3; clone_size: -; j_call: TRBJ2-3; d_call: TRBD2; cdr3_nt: TGTGCCAGCAGTTACGGAATAGCGGGTATAGATACGCAGTATTTT; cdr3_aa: CASSYGIAGIDTQYF
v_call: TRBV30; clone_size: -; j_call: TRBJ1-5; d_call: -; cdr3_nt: TGTGCCTGGAGTGTGGCGGCTCTATATAGCAATCAGCCCCAGCATTTT; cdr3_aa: CAWSVAALYSNQPQHF
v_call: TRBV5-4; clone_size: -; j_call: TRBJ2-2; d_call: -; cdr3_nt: TGTGCCAGCAGTTCTACATACACCGGGGAGCTGTTTTTT; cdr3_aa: CASSSTYTGELFF
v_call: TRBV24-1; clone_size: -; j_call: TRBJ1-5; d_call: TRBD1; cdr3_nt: TGTGCCACCAGTGACGGGACAGGGGCGAATCAGCCCCAGCATTTT; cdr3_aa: CATSDGTGANQPQHF
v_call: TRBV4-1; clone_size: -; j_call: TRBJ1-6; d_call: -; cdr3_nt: TGCGCCAGCAGCCAAGGGGACCACTATAATTCACCCCTCCACTTT; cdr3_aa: CASSQGDHYNSPLHF
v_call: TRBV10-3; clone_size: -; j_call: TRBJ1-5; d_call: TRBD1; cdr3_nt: TGTGCCATCAGTACAGGGGTCCCCGGACAGCCCCAGCATTTT; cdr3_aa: CAISTGVPGQPQHF